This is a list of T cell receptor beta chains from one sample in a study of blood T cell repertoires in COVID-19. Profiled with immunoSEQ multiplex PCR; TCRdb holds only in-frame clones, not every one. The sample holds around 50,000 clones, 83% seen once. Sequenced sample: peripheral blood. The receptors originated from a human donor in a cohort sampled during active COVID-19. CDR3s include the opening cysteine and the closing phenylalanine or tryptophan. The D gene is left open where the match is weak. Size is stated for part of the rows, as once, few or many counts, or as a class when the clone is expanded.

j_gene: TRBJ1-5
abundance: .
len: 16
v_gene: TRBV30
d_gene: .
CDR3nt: TGTGCCTGGAGCGGGGAAACAGATAATAGCAATCAGCCCCAGCATTTT
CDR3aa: CAWSGETDNSNQPQHF

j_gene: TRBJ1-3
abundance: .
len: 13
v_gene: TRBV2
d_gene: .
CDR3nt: TGTGCCGGCAAGACAGGTCCTGGAAACACCATATATTTT
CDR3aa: CAGKTGPGNTIYF

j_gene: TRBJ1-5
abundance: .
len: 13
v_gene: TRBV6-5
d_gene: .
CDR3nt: TGTGCCAGCAGTCCGGTCCACAATCAGCCCCAGCATTTT
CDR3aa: CASSPVHNQPQHF

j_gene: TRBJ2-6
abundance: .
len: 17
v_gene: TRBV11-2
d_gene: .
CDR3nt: TGTGCCAGCAGCTTAGTGCGCCCCAACTCTGGGGCCAACGTCCTGACTTTC
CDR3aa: CASSLVRPNSGANVLTF

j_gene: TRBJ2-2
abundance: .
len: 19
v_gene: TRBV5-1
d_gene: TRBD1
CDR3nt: TGCGCCAGCAGCCCGACAGGGTCCCCAAGTCAGGGCCGCACCGGGGAGCTGTTTTTT
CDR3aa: CASSPTGSPSQGRTGELFF

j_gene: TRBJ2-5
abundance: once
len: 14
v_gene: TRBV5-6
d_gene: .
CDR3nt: TGTGCCAGCAGCTTGGGGGCCCGAGAGCAGACCCAGTACTTC
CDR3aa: CASSLGAREQTQYF

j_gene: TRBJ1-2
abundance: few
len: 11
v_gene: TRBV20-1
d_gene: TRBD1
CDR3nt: TGCAGTGAGGGGACAGGGGACGGCTACACCTTC
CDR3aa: CSEGTGDGYTF

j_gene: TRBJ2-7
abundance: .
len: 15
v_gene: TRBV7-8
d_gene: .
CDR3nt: TGTGCCAGCAGCCAAACCTCCGGGACAAACTACGAGCAGTACTTC
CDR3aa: CASSQTSGTNYEQYF

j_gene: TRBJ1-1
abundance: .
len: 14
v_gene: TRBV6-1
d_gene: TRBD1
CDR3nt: TGTGCCAGCAGTGATCGGACAGGGTACACTGAAGCTTTCTTT
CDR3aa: CASSDRTGYTEAFF

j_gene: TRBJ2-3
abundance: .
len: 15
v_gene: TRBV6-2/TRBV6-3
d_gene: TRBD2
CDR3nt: TGTGCCAGCAGTTACTCGACTAGCTCCCGTGATACGCAGTATTTT
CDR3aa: CASSYSTSSRDTQYF

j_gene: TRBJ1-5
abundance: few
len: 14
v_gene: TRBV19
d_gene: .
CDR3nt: TGTGCCAGTAGTAAGGGTGACGGGAACTACCTCCAGCATTTT
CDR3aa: CASSKGDGNYLQHF

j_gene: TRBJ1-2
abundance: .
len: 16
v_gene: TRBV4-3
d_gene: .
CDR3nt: TGCGCCAGCAGCCAAGACAGACTATCGACGGGCTATGGCTACACCTTC
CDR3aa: CASSQDRLSTGYGYTF

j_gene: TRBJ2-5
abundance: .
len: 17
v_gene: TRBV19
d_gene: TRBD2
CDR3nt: TGTGCCAGTAGTAACCGCGGGGGCGGGGGGGCCGAAGAGACCCAGTACTTC
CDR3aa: CASSNRGGGGAEETQYF

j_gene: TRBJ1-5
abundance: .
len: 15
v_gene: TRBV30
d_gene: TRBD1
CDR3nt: TGTGCCTGGAGGGAGGGACAGGGTACCAATCAGCCCCAGCATTTT
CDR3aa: CAWREGQGTNQPQHF

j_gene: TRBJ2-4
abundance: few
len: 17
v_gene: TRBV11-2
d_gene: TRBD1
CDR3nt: TGTGCCAGCAGCTTAGACGACCCGACAGGGACAAAAAACATTCAGTACTTC
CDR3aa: CASSLDDPTGTKNIQYF

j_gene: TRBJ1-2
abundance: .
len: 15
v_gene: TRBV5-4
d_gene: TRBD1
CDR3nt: TGTGCCAGCAAAGGAAGGGGGCGGGAGGTCTATGGCTACACCTTC
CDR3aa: CASKGRGREVYGYTF

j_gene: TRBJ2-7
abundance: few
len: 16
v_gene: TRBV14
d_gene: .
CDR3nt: TGTGCCAGCAGCCAAGATTCGGGGGTCCCCCTCTACGAGCAGTACTTC
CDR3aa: CASSQDSGVPLYEQYF

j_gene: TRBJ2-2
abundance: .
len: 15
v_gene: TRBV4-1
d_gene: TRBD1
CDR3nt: TGCGCCAGCAGACGGGACAGCTCGAACACCGGGGAGCTGTTTTTT
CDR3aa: CASRRDSSNTGELFF

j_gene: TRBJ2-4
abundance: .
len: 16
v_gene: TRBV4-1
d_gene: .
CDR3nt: TGCGCCAGCAGCCAAGGCGACAGTAGGGGGGGAAACATTCAGTACTTC
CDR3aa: CASSQGDSRGGNIQYF

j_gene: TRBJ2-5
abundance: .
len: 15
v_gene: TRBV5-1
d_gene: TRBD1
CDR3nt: TGCGCCAGCAGCTCTACGACAGGGGGCGTAGAGACCCAGTACTTC
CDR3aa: CASSSTTGGVETQYF

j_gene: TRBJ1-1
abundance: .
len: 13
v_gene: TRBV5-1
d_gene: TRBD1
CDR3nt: TGCGCCAGCAGCGACAGGGAGAACACTGAAGCTTTCTTT
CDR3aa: CASSDRENTEAFF

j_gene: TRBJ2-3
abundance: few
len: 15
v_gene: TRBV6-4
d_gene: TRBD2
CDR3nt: TGTGCCAGCAGTGACGCTAGCGGGGGTTTGGATACGCAGTATTTT
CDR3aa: CASSDASGGLDTQYF

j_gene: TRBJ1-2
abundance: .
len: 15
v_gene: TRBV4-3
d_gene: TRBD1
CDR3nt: TGCGCCAGCAGCCTTAACAGGGGTGCTAACTATGGCTACACCTTC
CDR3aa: CASSLNRGANYGYTF

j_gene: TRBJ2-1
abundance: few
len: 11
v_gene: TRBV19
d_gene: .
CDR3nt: TGTGCCAGTAGTAACCGGGATGAGCAGTTCTTC
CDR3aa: CASSNRDEQFF

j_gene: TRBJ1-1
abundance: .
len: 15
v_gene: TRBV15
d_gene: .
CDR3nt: TGTGCCACCAGCAGAGTTCAGAGTAAGGGGGTAGAAGCTTTCTTT
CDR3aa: CATSRVQSKGVEAFF

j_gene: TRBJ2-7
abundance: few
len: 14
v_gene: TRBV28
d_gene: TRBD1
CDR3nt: TGTGCCAGCAGGACAGGGGGAACGGTGGACGAGCAGTACTTC
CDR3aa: CASRTGGTVDEQYF

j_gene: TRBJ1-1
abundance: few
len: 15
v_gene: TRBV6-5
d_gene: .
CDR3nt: TGTGCCAGCAGAGCCCGGGGGGGAGTGAACACTGAAGCTTTCTTT
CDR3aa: CASRARGGVNTEAFF

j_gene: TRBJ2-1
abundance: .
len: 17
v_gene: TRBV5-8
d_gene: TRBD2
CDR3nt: TGTGCCAGCAGCCCTAACGCTGCTAGCGGGGGCTACAATGAGCAGTTCTTC
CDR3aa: CASSPNAASGGYNEQFF

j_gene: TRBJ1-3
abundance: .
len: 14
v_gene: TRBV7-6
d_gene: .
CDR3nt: TGTGCCAGCAGAAGGAGACAGCCCGGAGACACCATATATTTT
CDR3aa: CASRRRQPGDTIYF

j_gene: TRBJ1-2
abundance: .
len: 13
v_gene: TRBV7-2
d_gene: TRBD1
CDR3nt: TGTGCCAGCAGCCCGACAGGGGACTATGGCTACACCTTC
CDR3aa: CASSPTGDYGYTF

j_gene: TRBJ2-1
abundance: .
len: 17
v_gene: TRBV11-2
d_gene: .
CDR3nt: TGTGCCAGCAGCTCACTCCCGCTCCCGGGTCACTACAATGAGCAGTTCTTC
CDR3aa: CASSSLPLPGHYNEQFF

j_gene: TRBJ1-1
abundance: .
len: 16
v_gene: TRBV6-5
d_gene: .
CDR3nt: TGTGCCAGCAGTTACTCGAGCGGGGGAATGAACACTGAAGCTTTCTTT
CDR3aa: CASSYSSGGMNTEAFF

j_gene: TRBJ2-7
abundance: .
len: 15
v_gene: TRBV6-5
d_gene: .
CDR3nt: TGTGCCAGCAGTTACTCGAAACAGACCTCCTACGAGCAGTACTTC
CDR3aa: CASSYSKQTSYEQYF

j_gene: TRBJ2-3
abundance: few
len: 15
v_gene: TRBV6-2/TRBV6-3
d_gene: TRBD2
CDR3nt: TGTGCCAGCAGCCTACTCCTTTCTAGCGGAGATACGCAGTATTTT
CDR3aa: CASSLLLSSGDTQYF

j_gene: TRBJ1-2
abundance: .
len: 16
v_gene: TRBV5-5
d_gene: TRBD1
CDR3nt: TGTGCCAGCAGCCCGGACGGGACAGGATTTAACTATGGCTACACCTTC
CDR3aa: CASSPDGTGFNYGYTF

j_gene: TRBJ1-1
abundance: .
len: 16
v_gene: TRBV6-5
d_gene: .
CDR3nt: TGTGCCAGCAGTTACTCTCGGGAACAGGGTGGGACTGAAGCTTTCTTT
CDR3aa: CASSYSREQGGTEAFF

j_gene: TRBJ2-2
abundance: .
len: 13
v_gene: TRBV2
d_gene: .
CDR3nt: TGTGCCAGCAGTGGGGCTATCGCCGGGGAGCTGTTTTTT
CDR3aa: CASSGAIAGELFF

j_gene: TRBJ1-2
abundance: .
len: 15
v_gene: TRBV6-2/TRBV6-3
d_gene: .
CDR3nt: TGTGCCAGCAGTGCGTTACAGGTACGGAGCTATGGCTACACCTTC
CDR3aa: CASSALQVRSYGYTF

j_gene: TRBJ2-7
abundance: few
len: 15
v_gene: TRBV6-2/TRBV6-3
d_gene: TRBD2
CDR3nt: TGTGCCAGCAGCCGGGGAGCGGGGGAAGTCGACGAGCAGTACTTC
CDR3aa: CASSRGAGEVDEQYF

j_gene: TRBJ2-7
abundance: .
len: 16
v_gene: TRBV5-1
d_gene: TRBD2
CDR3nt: TGCGCCAGCAGCTTGGCGTCGGGGGGTACTACCTACGAGCAGTACTTC
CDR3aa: CASSLASGGTTYEQYF

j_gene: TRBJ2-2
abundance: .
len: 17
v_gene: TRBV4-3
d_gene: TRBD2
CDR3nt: TGCGCCAGCAGCCGCGCTAGCGGGGGGCCGAACACCGGGGAGCTGTTTTTT
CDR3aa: CASSRASGGPNTGELFF

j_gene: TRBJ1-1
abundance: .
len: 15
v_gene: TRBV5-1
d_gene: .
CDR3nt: TGCGCCAGCAGCTTGGGGAGCGCCCAGTCAATCGAAGCTTTCTTT
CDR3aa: CASSLGSAQSIEAFF

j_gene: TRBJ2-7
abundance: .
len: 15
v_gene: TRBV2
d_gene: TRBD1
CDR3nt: TGTGCCAGCAGTCAAGAGGGCAGGGGGAGCTACGAGCAGTACTTC
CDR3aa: CASSQEGRGSYEQYF

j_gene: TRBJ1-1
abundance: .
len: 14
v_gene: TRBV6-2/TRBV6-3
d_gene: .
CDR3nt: TGTGCCAGCAGCCCCGACAGGTTGAACACTGAAGCTTTCTTT
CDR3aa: CASSPDRLNTEAFF

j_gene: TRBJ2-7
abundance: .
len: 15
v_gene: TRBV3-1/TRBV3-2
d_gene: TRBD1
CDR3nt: TGTGCCAGCAGCCAAGGGACAGGGGGTTTCGGAGAGCAGTACTTC
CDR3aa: CASSQGTGGFGEQYF

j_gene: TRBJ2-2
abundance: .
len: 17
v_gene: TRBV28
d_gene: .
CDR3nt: TGTGCCAGCTTGGGGCGTAGATCGCAGGAGAACACCGGGGAGCTGTTTTTT
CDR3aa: CASLGRRSQENTGELFF

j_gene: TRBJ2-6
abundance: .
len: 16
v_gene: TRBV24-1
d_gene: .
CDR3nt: TGTGCCACCAGTGTCGCGGCAAGCTCTGGGGCCAACGTCCTGACTTTC
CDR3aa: CATSVAASSGANVLTF

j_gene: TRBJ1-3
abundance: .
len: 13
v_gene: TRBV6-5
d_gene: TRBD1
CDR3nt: TGTGCCACTAACGGACAGGGGGGGAACACCATATATTTT
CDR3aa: CATNGQGGNTIYF